This T cell receptor (beta chain) is from a study of regulatory T cells in long-lasting Graves disease. Study-wide points: Favored gene segments in persistent disease were TRBV28, TRBJ1-2 and TRBJ2-5.

Time point specified: newly diagnosed GD, antithyroid drugs for less than 3 months. After RNA was extracted from PBMCs, the TCR library was made from it. This clonotype has a handful of counts. Its antigen is as yet unknown. CDR3 length: 12 residues. Germline assignment: CDR1 MNHNS and CDR2 SASEGT. V was cut by 2 bases and J by 3 bases, with 5 bases left in between. Arm-PCR with iRepertoire HTBI primers amplified the CDR3 regions for these TCR beta libraries. TCRdb used MiXCR to reprocess the multiplex PCR reads, holding one entry per CDR3 protein. The repertoire includes roughly 440,000 distinct CDR3 sequences, about 15% of them detected once, and approximately 22% sits in the top ten. A further study also used this sample, focusing on T cells in Graves' hyperthyroidism and ophthalmopathy. That investigation notes: If no ophthalmopathy progression occurred within 18 months, Graves' hyperthyroidism was stable.

The chain is built from TRBV6-1 and TRBJ2-7; no reliable D call. Sample: peripheral blood mononuclear cells (PBMCs), taken at new diagnosis, from a patient treated with antithyroid drugs. The TCR sequence derives from a woman aged 18-29 years with Graves disease. In DNA form, the CDR3 reads TGTGCCAGCAGTGAACCGTACTACGAGCAGTACTTC. Translating gives CASSEPYYEQYF.